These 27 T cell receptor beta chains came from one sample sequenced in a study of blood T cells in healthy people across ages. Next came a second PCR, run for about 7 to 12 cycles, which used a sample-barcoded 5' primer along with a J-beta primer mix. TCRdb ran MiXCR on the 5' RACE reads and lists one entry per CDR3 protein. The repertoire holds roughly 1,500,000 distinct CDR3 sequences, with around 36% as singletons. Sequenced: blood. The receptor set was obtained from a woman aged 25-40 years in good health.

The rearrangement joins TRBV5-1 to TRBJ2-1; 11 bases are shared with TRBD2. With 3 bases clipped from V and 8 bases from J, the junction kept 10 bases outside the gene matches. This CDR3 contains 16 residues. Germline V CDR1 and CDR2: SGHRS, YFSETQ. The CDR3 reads CASSSRLAGGSDEQFF. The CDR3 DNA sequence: TGCGCCAGCAGCTCTCGCCTAGCGGGAGGTAGCGATGAGCAGTTCTTC.

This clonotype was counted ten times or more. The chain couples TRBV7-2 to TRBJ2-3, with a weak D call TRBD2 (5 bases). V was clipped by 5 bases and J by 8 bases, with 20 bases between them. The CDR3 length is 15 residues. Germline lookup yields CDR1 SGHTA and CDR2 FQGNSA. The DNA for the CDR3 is TGTGCCAGCAGCCTAGGGAGTCCCGGGGTGGGTACGCAGTATTTT. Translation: CASSLGSPGVGTQYF.

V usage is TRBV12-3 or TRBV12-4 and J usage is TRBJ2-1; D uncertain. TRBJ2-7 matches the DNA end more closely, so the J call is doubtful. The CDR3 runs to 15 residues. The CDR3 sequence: CASSPVAENYNEQYF. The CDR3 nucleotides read TGTGCCAGCAGCCCTGTCGCGGAAAATTACAATGAGCAGTACTTC.

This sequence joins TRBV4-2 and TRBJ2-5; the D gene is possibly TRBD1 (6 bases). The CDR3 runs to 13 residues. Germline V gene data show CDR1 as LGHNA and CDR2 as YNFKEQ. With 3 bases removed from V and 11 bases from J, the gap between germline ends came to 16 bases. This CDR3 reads CASSQEVGGEQYF. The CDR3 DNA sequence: TGTGCCAGCAGCCAGGAAGTAGGGGGTGAGCAGTACTTC.

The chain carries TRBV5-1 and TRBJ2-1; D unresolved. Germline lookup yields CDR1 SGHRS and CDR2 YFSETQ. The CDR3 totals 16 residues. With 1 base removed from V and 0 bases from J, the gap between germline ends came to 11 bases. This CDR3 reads CASSLFGRSSYNEQFF. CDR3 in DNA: TGCGCCAGCAGCTTGTTTGGCAGGAGCTCCTACAATGAGCAGTTCTTC. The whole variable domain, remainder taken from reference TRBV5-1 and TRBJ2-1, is KAGVTQTPRYLIKTRGQQVTLSCSPISGHRSVSWYQQTPGQGLQFLFEYFSETQRNKGNFPGRFSGRQFSNSRSEMNVSTLELGDSALYLCASSLFGRSSYNEQFFGPGTRLTVL.

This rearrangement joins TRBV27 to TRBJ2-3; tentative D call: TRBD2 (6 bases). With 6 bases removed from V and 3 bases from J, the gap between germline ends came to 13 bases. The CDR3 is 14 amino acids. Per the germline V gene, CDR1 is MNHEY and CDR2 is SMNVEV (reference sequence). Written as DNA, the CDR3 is TGTGCCAGCAGGCGGGGAAGGGAAACAGATACGCAGTATTTT. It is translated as CASRRGRETDTQYF.

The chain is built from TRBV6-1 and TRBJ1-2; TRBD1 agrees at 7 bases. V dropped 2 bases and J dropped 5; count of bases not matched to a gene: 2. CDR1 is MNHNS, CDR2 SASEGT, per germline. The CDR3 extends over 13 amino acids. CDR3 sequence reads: CASSERGQYGYTF. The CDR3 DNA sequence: TGTGCCAGCAGTGAAAGGGGGCAATATGGCTACACCTTC.

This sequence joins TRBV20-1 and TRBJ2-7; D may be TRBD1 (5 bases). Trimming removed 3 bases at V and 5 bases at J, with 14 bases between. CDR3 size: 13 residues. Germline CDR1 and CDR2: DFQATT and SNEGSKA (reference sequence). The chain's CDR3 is CSASSWEGDEQYF. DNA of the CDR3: TGCAGTGCTAGTTCGTGGGAAGGGGACGAGCAGTACTTC.

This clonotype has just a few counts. This CDR3 is CASSLDPRTPSYEQYF. The CDR3, as DNA: TGTGCCAGCAGCTTAGACCCCCGGACACCTTCCTACGAGCAGTACTTC. The chain combines TRBV11-2 with TRBJ2-7; tentatively, D is TRBD1 (5 bases). Germline V gene lookup returns CDR1 SGHAT and CDR2 FQNNGV. Trimming cost V 0 bases and J 1 base, with 13 bases left between them. This CDR3 has 16 residues.

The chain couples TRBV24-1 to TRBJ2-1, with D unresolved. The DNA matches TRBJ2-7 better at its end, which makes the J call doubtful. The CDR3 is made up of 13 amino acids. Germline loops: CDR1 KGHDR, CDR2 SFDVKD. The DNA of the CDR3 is TGTGCCACCAGTTCCGGCCACTACAATGAGCAGTACTTC. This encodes CATSSGHYNEQYF.

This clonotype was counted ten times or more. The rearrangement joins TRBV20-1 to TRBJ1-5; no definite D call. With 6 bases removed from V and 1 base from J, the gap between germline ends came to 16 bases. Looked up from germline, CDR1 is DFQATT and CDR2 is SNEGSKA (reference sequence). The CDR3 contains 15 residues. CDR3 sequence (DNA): TGCAGTGCCCCGACGAAGCAGGCGAGCAATCAGCCCCAGCATTTT. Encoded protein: CSAPTKQASNQPQHF.

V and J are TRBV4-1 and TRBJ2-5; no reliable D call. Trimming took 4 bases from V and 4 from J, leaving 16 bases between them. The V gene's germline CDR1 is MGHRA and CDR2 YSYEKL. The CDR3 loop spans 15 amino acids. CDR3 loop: CASSRIGSRAETQYF. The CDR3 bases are TGCGCCAGCAGCCGGATTGGGTCTCGGGCAGAGACCCAGTACTTC.

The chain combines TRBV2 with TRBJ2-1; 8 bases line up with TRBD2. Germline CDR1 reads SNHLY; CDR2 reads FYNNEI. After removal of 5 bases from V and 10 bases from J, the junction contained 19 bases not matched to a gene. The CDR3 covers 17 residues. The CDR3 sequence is CASSLFGTRRTSEEQFF. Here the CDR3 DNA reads TGTGCCAGCAGTCTTTTCGGGACTAGGCGAACCTCGGAAGAGCAGTTCTTC.

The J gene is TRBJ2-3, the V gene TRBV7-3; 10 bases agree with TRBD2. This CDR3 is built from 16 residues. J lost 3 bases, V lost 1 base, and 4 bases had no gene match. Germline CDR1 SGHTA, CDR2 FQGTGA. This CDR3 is CASSLRLAGETDTQYF. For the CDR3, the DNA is TGTGCCAGCAGCTTAAGGCTAGCGGGAGAAACAGATACGCAGTATTTT. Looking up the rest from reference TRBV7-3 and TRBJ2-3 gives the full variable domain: GAGVSQTPSNKVTEKGKYVELRCDPISGHTALYWYRQSLGQGPEFLIYFQGTGAADDSGLPNDRFFAVRPEGSVSTLKIQRTERGDSAVYLCASSLRLAGETDTQYFGPGTRLTVL.

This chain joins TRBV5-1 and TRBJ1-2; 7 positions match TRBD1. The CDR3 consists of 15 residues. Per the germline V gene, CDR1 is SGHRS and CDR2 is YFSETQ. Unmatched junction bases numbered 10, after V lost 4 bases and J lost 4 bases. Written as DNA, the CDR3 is TGCGCCAGCAGCGGATTACTGGGGACAGCCTATGGCTACACCTTC. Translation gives CASSGLLGTAYGYTF.

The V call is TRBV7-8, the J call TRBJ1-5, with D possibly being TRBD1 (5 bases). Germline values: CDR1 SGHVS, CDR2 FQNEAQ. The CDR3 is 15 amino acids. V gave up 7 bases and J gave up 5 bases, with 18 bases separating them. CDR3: CASNLAETAHQPQHF. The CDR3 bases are TGTGCCAGCAACTTGGCCGAGACAGCTCATCAGCCCCAGCATTTT.

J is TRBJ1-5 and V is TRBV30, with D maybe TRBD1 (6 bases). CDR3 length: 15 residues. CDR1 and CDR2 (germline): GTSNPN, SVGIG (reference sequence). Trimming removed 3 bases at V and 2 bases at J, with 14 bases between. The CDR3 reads CAWREGGLRNQPQHF. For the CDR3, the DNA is TGTGCCTGGAGAGAGGGGGGGCTACGCAATCAGCCCCAGCATTTT.

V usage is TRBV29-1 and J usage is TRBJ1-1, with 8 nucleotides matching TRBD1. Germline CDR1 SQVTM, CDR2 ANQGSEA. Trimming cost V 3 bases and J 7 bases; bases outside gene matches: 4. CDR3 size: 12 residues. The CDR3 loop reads CSVEGRGLEAFF. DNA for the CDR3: TGCAGCGTTGAGGGCAGGGGGCTTGAAGCTTTCTTT. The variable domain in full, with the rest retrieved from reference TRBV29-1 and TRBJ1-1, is SAVISQKPSRDICQRGTSLTIQCQVDSQVTMMFWYRQQPGQSLTLIATANQGSEATYESGFVIDKFPISRPNLTFSTLTVSNMSPEDSSIYLCSVEGRGLEAFFGQGTRLTVV.

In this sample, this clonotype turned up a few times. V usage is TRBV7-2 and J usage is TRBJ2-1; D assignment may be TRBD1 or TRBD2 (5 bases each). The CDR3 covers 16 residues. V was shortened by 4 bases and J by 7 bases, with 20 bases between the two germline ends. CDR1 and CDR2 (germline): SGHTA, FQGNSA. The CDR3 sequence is CASSSREGPQLNEQFF. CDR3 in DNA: TGTGCCAGCAGCTCCAGAGAGGGACCCCAGTTGAATGAGCAGTTCTTC.

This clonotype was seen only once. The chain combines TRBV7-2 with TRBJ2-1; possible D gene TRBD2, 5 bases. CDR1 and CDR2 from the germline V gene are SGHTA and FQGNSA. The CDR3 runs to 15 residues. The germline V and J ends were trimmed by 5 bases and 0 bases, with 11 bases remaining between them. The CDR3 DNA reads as TGTGCCAGCAGCATCGCTAGCAGCTCCTACAATGAGCAGTTCTTC. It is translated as CASSIASSSYNEQFF.

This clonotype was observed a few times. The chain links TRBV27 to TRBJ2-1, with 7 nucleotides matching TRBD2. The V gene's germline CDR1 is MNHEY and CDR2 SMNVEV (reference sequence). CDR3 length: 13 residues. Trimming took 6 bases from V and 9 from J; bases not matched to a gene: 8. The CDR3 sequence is CASRGRELSEQFF. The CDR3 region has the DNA TGTGCCAGCAGGGGGCGGGAGTTGAGTGAGCAGTTCTTC.

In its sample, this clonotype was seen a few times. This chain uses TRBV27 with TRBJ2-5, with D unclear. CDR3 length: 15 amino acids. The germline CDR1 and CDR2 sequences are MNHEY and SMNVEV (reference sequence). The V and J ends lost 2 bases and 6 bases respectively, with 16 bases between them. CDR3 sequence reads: CASSLGSKAKKTQYF. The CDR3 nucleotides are TGTGCCAGCAGTTTAGGGTCCAAGGCTAAGAAGACCCAGTACTTC.

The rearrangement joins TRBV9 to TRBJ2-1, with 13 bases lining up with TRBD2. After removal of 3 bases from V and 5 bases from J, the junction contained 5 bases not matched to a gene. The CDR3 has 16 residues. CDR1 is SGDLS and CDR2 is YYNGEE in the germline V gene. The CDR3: CASSGGLAGVNNEQFF. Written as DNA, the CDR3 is TGTGCCAGCAGCGGAGGACTAGCGGGAGTAAACAATGAGCAGTTCTTC.

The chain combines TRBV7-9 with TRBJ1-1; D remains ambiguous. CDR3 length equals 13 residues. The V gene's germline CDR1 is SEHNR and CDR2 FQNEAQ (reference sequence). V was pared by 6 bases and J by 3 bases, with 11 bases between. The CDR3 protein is CASRRQGDTEAFF. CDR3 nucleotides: TGTGCCAGCAGACGACAAGGAGACACTGAAGCTTTCTTT. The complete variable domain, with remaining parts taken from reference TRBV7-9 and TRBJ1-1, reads DTGVSQNPRHKITKRGQNVTFRCDPISEHNRLYWYRQTLGQGPEFLTYFQNEAQLEKSRLLSDRFSAERPKGSFSTLEIQRTEQGDSAMYLCASRRQGDTEAFFGQGTRLTVV.

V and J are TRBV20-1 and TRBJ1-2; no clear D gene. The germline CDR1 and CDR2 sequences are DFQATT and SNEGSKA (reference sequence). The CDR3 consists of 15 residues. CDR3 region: CRALDSDGNLEGYTF. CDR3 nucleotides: TGCAGGGCCCTTGATTCGGACGGGAATCTGGAAGGCTACACCTTC.

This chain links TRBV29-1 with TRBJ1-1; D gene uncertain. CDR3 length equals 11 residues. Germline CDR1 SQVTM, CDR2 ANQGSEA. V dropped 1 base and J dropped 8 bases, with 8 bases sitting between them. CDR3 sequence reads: CSVEGRAEAFF. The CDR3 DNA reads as TGCAGCGTTGAAGGGAGGGCAGAAGCTTTCTTT.

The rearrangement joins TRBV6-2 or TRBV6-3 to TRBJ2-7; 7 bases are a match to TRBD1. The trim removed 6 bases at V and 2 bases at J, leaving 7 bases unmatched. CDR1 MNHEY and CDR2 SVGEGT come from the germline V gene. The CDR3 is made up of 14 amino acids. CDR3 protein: CASRPTGNAYEQYF. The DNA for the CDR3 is TGTGCCAGCAGACCGACAGGGAATGCCTACGAGCAGTACTTC.